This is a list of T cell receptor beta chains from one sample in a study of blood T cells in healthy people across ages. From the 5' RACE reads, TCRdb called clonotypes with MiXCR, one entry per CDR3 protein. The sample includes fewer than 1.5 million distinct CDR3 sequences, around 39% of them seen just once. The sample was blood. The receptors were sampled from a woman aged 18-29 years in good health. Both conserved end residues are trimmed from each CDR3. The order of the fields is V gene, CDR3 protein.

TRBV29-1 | SSRGGEQY
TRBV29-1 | SVEGPVSESSYNEQF
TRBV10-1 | ASSDLVDSSYNEQF
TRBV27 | ASSLAGGLGSPLH
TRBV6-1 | ASSGHSSGGAYEQY
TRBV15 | ATSRFLEGGADTQY
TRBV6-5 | ASREADRGNEKLF
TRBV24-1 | ATSDYPSGNEQF
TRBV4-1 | ASSQEPLASGVYNEQY
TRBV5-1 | ASSLNDMADTQY
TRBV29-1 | SALSGGANEQY
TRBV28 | ASYKQGFGYT
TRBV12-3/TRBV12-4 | AGSTLAGGSSYEQY
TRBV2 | ASSEDDDRDYGYT
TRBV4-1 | ASSQDREVAF
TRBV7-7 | ASSGLGGGAADTQY
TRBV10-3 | AISSSSGEQF
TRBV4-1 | ASSQGTWTGGKSNQPQH
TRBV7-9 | ASSLKGAGDYGYT
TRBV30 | AWMEGLALQETQY
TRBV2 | ASPSVDTQY
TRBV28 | ASSPLGQSTQY
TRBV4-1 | ASSQDQSGKQY
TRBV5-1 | ASSPPGLAGLYEQF
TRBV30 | AWSGTGRQGRAEAF
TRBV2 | ATGTGVPYEQY
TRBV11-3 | ASSLEAGQLDHHNSPLH
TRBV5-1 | ASTSGNGPEQY
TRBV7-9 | ASRSEGNEQF
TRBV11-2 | ATHSGDGTYEQY
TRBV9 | ASSVERVGYEQY
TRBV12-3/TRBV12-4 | ASSVLGGTKNIQY
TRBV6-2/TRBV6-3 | ASRTAGTGVYEQY
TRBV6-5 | ASRKTGGGTEAF
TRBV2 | ACSVEGARANVLT
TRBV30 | AWSVIARGVGELF
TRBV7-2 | ASSLAGIHNEQF
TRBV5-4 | ASSSPGGGTSGGTYNEQF
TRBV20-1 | SARDDRNGNTIY
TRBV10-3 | AISPFSGQGANSPLH
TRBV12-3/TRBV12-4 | ASSRGYNSPLH
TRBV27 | ASSLSGLNTEAF
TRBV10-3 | AISEGDNYGYT
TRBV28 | ASSPSTGLWRGYT
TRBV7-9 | ASSATGVNGNQPQH
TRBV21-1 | ASSKRQGDGYT
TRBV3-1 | ASSLQQAWGEKLF
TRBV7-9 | ASREAGSNYNEQF
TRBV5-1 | ASSPLWPTDTQY
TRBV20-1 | SAWYQETQF
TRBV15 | ATSSTDWQETRY
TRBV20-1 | SAKTKTTGNSPLH
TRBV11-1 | ASSKRSPRGVAGGVRLADTQY
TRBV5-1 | ASGALSSDETQF
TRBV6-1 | ASSVGQGADNEQF
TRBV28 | ASRPSAGSEQY
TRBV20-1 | SARLEPLIDEQF
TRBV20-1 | SARDDPGNAQF
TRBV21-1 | ASSMFFRVAEQF